This T cell receptor beta chain is drawn from a study of T cells in Graves' hyperthyroidism and ophthalmopathy. The study, taken as a whole, reports: Patients with ophthalmopathy were separated from those with stable hyperthyroidism by a 13 V-J model.

A few counts support this clonotype. Its antigen is not known. When ophthalmopathy did not progress within 18 months, Graves' hyperthyroidism was considered stable. The CDR3 is 16 amino acids. Germline CDR1 DFQATT, CDR2 SNEGSKA (reference sequence). The trim removed 0 bases at V and 1 base at J, leaving 8 bases unmatched. The investigators amplified TCR beta CDR3 regions from RNA transcripts. When the TCR CDR3 underwent first-round RT-PCR, the HTBI primer set was used. TCRdb itself ran the multiplex PCR reads through MiXCR, one entry per CDR3 protein. The sample contains a few hundred thousand distinct CDR3 sequences, approximately 14% of which appear only once.

This TCR came from a woman aged 25 to 39 with Graves' hyperthyroidism. Sequencing was carried out using blood. This chain uses TRBV20-1 with TRBJ2-7; 8 bases are a match to TRBD2. Written as DNA, the CDR3 is TGCAGTGCTAGAGAGGGGGTAGCGGGATTTTCCTACGAGCAGTACTTC. Protein: CSAREGVAGFSYEQYF.